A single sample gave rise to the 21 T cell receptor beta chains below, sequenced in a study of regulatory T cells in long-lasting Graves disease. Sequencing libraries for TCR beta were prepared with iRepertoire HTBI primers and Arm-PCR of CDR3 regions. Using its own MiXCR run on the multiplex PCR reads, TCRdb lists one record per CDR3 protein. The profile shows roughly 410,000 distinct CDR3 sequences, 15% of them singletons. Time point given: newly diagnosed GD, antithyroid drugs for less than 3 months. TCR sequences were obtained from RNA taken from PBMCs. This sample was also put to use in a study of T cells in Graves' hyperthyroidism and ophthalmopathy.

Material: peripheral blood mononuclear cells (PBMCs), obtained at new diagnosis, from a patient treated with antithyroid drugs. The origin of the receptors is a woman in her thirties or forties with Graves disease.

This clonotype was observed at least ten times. The CDR3 sequence: CASSDGHLNTGELFF. In DNA, the CDR3 is TGTGCCAGCAGTGATGGACACCTAAACACCGGGGAGCTGTTTTTT. V gene TRBV25-1 combines with J gene TRBJ2-2; D might be TRBD1 (5 bases). This CDR3 spans 15 amino acids. Per the germline V gene, CDR1 is MGHDK and CDR2 is SYGVNS. V was trimmed by 3 bases and J by 2 bases, leaving 10 bases between them.

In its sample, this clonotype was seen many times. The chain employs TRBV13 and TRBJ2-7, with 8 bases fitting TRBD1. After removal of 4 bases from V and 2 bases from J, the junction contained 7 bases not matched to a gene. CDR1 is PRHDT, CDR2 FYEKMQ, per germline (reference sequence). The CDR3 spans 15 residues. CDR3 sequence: CASSSGTGSPYEQYF. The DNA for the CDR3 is TGTGCCAGCAGCTCAGGGACAGGCTCACCCTACGAGCAGTACTTC.

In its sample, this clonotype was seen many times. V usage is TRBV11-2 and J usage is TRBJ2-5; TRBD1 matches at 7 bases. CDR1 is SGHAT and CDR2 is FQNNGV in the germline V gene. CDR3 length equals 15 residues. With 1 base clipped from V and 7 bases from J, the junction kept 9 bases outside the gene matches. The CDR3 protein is CASSLAGQALGTQYF. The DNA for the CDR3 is TGTGCCAGCAGCTTAGCAGGACAGGCTTTGGGGACCCAGTACTTC.

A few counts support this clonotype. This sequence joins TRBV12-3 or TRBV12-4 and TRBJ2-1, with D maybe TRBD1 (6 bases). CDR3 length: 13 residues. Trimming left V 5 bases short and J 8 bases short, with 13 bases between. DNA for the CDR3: TGTGCCAGCAGTCCTGGACAGCTCGATGAGCAGTTCTTC. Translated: CASSPGQLDEQFF.

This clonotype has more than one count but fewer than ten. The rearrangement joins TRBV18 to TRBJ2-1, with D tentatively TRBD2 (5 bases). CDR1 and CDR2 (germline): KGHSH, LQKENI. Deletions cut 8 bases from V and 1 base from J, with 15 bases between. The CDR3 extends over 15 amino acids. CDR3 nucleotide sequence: TGTGCCAGCCGGGAAGGTCCGACTTCCTACAATGAGCAGTTCTTC. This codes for CASREGPTSYNEQFF. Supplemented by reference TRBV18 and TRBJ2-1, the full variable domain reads NAGVMQNPRHLVRRRGQEARLRCSPMKGHSHVYWYRQLPEEGLKFMVYLQKENIIDESGMPKERFSAEFPKEGPSILRIQQVVRGDSAAYFCASREGPTSYNEQFFGPGTRLTVL.

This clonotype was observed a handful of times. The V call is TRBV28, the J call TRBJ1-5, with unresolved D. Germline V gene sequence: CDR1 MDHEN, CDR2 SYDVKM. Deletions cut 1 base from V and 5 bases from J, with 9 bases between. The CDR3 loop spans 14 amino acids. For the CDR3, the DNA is TGTGCCAGCAGTTTATATCAGAAGGATCAGCCCCAGCATTTT. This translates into CASSLYQKDQPQHF.

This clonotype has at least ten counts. The DNA of the CDR3 is TGTGCCAGCAGTGTACAAATTGAGCAGTTCTTC. Its protein product is CASSVQIEQFF. The chain is built from TRBV2 and TRBJ2-1, with no clear D. The CDR3 consists of 11 residues. The germline V gene has CDR1 SNHLY and CDR2 FYNNEI. V gave up 4 bases and J gave up 9 bases, with 7 bases separating them.

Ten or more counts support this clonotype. In DNA form, the CDR3 reads TGCGCCAGCAGCTTCGGGGACGGGATCGAGCAGTACTTC. Amino acids: CASSFGDGIEQYF. The chain links TRBV5-1 to TRBJ2-7; possibly TRBD1 or TRBD2 for D (5 bases each). Deletions cut 2 bases from V and 6 bases from J, with 12 bases between. CDR3 length: 13 amino acids. Germline V CDR1 and CDR2: SGHRS, YFSETQ.

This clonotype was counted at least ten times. CDR3 DNA sequence: TGTGCCAGCAGTCGCCCCGGGACAGGAGGTTACGAGCAGTACTTC. Its protein is CASSRPGTGGYEQYF. This chain connects TRBV13 to TRBJ2-7; TRBD1 matches at 8 bases. The CDR3 totals 15 residues. CDR1 and CDR2 from the germline V gene are PRHDT and FYEKMQ (reference sequence). Trimming at V came to 6 bases and at J to 4 bases, leaving 11 bases not matched to a gene.

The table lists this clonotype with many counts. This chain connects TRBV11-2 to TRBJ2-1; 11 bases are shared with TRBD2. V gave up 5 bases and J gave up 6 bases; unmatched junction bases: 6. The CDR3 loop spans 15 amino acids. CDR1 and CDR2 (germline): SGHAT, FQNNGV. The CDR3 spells CASSLAGLAVNEQFF. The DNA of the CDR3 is TGTGCCAGCAGCCTCGCGGGACTAGCGGTCAATGAGCAGTTCTTC.

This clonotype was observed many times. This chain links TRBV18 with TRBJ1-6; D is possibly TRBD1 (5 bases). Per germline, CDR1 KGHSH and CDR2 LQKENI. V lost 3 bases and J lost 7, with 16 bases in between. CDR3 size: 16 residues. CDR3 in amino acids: CASSPQGGLGNSPLHF. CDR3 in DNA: TGTGCCAGCTCACCCCAGGGAGGCCTCGGGAATTCACCCCTCCACTTT.

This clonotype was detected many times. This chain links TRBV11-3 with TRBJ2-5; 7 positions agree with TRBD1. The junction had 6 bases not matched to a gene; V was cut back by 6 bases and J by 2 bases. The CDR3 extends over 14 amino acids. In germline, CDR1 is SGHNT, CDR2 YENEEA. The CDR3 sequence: CASRKGQIQETQYF. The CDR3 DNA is TGTGCCAGCAGGAAGGGACAGATACAAGAGACCCAGTACTTC.

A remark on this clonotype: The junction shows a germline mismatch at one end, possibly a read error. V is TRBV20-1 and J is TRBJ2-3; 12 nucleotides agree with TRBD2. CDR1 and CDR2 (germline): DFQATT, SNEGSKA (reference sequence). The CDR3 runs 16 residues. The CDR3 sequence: CSARGASGREADAQYF. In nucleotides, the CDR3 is TGCAGTGCTAGAGGGGCTAGCGGGAGGGAGGCAGATGCGCAGTATTTT.

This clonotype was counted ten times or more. The CDR3 DNA sequence: TGTGCCTGGAGTGTACGCGGGGACTTCACAGATACGCAGTATTTT. It specifies CAWSVRGDFTDTQYF. This chain uses TRBV30 with TRBJ2-3; D is perhaps TRBD2 (6 bases). The CDR3 is 15 residues long. V was pared by 0 bases and J by 2 bases, with 12 bases between. Germline CDR1 and CDR2: GTSNPN and SVGIG (reference sequence).

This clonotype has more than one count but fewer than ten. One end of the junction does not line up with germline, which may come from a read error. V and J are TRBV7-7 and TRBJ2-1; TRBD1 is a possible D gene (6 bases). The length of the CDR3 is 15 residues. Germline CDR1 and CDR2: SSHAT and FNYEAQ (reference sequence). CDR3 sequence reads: CASSLVQGEYNEQFF. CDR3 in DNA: TGTGCTAGCAGCCTAGTACAGGGTGAATACAATGAGCAGTTCTTC.

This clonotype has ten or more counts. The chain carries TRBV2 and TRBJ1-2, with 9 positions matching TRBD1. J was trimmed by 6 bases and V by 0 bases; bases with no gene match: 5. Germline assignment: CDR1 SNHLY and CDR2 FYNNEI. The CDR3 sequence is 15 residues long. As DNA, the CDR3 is TGTGCCAGCAGTGAAGCGGGACAGGGTACCCATGGCTACACCTTC. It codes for CASSEAGQGTHGYTF.

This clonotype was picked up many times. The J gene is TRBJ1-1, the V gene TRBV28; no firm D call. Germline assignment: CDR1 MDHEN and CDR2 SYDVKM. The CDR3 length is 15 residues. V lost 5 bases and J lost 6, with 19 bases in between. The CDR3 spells CASSPAPGVKAEAFF. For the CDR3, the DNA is TGTGCCAGCAGTCCCGCCCCCGGGGTTAAGGCTGAAGCTTTCTTT.

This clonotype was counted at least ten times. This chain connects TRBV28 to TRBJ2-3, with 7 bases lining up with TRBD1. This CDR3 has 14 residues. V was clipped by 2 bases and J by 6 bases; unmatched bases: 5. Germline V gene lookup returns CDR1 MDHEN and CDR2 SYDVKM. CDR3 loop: CASSLGTEPDTQYF. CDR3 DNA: TGTGCCAGCAGTTTAGGGACAGAGCCCGATACGCAGTATTTT.

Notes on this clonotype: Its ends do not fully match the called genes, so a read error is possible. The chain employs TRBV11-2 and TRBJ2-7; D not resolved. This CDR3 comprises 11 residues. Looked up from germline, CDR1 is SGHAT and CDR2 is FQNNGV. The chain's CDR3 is CASSRVYGQYF. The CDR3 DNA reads TGTGCCAGCAGCCGGGTCTACGGGCAGTACTTC.

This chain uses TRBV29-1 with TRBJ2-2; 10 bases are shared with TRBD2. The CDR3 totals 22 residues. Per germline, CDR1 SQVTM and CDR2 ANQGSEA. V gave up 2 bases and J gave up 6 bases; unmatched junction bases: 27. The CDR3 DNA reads TGCAGCGTTGAATCGGTTGAAGAAGAACCGGGACTAGCGTCCCGGGGCCCCGGGGAGCTGTTTTTT. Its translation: CSVESVEEEPGLASRGPGELFF.

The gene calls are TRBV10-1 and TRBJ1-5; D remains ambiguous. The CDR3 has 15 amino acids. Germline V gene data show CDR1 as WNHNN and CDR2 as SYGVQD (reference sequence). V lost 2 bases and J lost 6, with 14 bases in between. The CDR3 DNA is TGCGCCAGCAGTGAGGCCCAGACCTGGAGTCAGCCCCAGCATTTT. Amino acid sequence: CASSEAQTWSQPQHF.